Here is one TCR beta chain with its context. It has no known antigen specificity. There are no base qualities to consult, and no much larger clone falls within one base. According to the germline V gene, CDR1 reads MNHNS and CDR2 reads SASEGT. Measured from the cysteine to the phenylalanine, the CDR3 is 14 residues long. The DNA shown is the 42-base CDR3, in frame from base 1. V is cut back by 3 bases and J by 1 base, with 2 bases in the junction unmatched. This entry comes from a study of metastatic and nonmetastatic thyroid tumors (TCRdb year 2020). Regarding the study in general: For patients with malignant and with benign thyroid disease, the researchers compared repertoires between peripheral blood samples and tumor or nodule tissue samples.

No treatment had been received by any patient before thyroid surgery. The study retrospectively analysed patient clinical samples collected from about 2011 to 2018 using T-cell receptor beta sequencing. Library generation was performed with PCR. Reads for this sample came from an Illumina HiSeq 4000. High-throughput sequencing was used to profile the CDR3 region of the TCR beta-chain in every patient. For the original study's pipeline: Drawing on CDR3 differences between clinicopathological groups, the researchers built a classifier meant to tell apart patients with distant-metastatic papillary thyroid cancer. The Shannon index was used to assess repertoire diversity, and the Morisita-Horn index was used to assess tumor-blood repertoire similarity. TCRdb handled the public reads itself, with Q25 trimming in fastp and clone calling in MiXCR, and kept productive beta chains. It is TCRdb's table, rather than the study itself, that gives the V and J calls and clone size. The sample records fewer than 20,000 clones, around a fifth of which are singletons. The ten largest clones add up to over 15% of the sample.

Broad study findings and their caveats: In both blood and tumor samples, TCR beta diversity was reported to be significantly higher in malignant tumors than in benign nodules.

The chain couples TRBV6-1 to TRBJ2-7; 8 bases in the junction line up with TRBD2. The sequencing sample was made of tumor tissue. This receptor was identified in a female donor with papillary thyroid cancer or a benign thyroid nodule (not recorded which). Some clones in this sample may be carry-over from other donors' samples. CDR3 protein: CASSEGGRSYEQYF. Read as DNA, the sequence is TGTGCCAGCAGTGAGGGCGGGAGGTCCTACGAGCAGTACTTC.